Each of the 27 T cell receptor beta chains below was sequenced from the same sample in a study of blood T cell repertoires in COVID-19. Profiling relied on immunoSEQ multiplex PCR, and the TCRdb table lists in-frame clones only, not all of them. The sample consists of over 250,000 clones, over 75% of them appearing once. The sample was peripheral blood. The source is a human donor in a cohort sampled during active COVID-19.

The chain links TRBV11-3 to TRBJ2-3; 11 bases are a match to TRBD1. Trimming cost V 5 bases and J 3 bases; bases outside gene matches: 7. CDR1 and CDR2 from the germline V gene are SGHNT and YENEEA. CDR3 length: 16 residues. The CDR3 nucleotides are TGTGCCAGCAGCCCAGGAGGGACAGGGGGTACAGATACGCAGTATTTT. Its translation: CASSPGGTGGTDTQYF.

The chain employs TRBV7-9 and TRBJ2-2; 10 bases align to TRBD1. Germline-derived CDR1 and CDR2 are SEHNR and FQNEAQ (reference sequence). The CDR3 consists of 15 residues. Losses at the gene ends were 4 bases for V and 7 bases for J; bases not matched to a gene: 6. CDR3 in DNA: TGTGCCAGCAGCTCCGACAGGGGGCAAGGCGGGGAGCTGTTTTTT. The encoded protein is CASSSDRGQGGELFF.

The CDR3 bases are TGTGCCTGGAGCCGGGACACCAAAGAGACCCAGTACTTC. Encoded protein: CAWSRDTKETQYF. The chain links TRBV30 to TRBJ2-5; D is possibly TRBD1 (6 bases). The CDR3 has 13 amino acids. The V end was cut by 3 bases, the J end by 3 bases, with 11 bases between. Germline assignment: CDR1 GTSNPN and CDR2 SVGIG (reference sequence). The entire variable domain, with the rest obtained from reference TRBV30 and TRBJ2-5, is as follows: SQTIHQWPATLVQPVGSPLSLECTVEGTSNPNLYWYRQAAGRGLQLLFYSVGIGQISSEVPQNLSASRPQDRQFILSSKKLLLSDSGFYLCAWSRDTKETQYFGPGTRLLVL.

The V call is TRBV7-2, the J call TRBJ2-7; D possibly corresponds to TRBD1 (6 bases). This CDR3 spans 15 amino acids. Germline assignment: CDR1 SGHTA and CDR2 FQGNSA. Trimming stripped 4 bases from V and 0 bases from J, with 13 bases between. DNA of the CDR3: TGTGCCAGCAGCTCGTTATTAGGGGGCTCCTACGAGCAGTACTTC. As protein: CASSSLLGGSYEQYF.

Remarks on this clone: Other DNA sequences within the sample encode an identical CDR3. V usage is TRBV19 and J usage is TRBJ2-4; TRBD2 is a possible D gene (6 bases). This CDR3 is built from 16 residues. CDR1 and CDR2 from the germline V gene are LNHDA and SQIVND (reference sequence). The V and J ends lost 4 bases and 0 bases respectively, with 13 bases between them. The chain's CDR3 is CASSTGTSIAKNIQYF. As DNA, the CDR3 is TGTGCCAGTAGTACGGGGACTTCAATAGCCAAAAACATTCAGTACTTC.

The genes are TRBV19 and TRBJ1-1; D call uncertain. This CDR3 comprises 14 residues. Trimming removed 5 bases from V and 1 base from J, with 11 bases in between. Germline V CDR1 and CDR2: LNHDA, SQIVND (reference sequence). Written as DNA, the CDR3 is TGTGCCAGTAGTGGTGATTTGCGGAACACTGAAGCTTTCTTT. This sequence encodes CASSGDLRNTEAFF.

The chain couples TRBV7-9 to TRBJ2-1, with D tentatively TRBD2 (6 bases). V gave up 3 bases and J gave up 7 bases, with 19 bases separating them. Germline V gene sequence: CDR1 SEHNR, CDR2 FQNEAQ (reference sequence). The CDR3 sequence is 16 residues long. CDR3 in amino acids: CASSFGGRRSQNEQFF. As DNA, the CDR3 is TGTGCCAGCAGCTTTGGGGGGAGGAGATCACAGAATGAGCAGTTCTTC.

This clone was observed a single time. This chain joins TRBV5-5 and TRBJ2-1, with D possibly being TRBD1 (6 bases). CDR3 length: 13 residues. V lost 3 bases, J lost 15 bases, and 19 bases lay in between. Germline V gives CDR1 SGHKS, CDR2 YYEKEE (reference sequence). The CDR3 region is CASSSRQDSRGFF. CDR3 bases: TGTGCCAGCAGCTCCAGACAGGACTCGAGGGGGTTCTTC.

In this sample, this clone turned up a few times. CDR3 loop: CASSDRYGYTF. The CDR3 nucleotides are TGTGCCAGCAGTGACCGCTATGGCTACACCTTC. This chain connects TRBV6-1 to TRBJ1-2; D is undetermined. The V end was cut by 3 bases, the J end by 4 bases, with 3 bases between. The CDR3 is made up of 11 amino acids. The V gene's germline CDR1 is MNHNS and CDR2 SASEGT.

The chain recombines TRBV7-2 with TRBJ1-4, with 7 bases lining up with TRBD1. Germline V gives CDR1 SGHTA, CDR2 FQGNSA. The CDR3 runs 17 residues. Trimming removed 5 bases from V and 3 bases from J; junction bases left unmatched: 12. The CDR3 bases are TGTGCCAGCAGCCCTAGACAGGGTGGTCGGTCTAATGAAAAACTGTTTTTT. As protein: CASSPRQGGRSNEKLFF.

The chain employs TRBV6-5 and TRBJ1-4; D gene uncertain. Germline lookup yields CDR1 MNHEY and CDR2 SVGAGI. The CDR3 runs 13 residues. V lost 2 bases, J lost 7 bases, and 8 bases lay in between. CDR3 residues: CASSYTPGEKLFF. CDR3 nucleotides: TGTGCCAGCAGTTACACCCCGGGTGAAAAACTGTTTTTT.

The rearrangement links TRBV28 to TRBJ1-4, with D uncertain. CDR1 is MDHEN, CDR2 SYDVKM, per germline. The ends were cut back, 3 bases at V and 4 bases at J, with 9 bases in the middle. CDR3 size: 14 residues. CDR3 sequence: CASSLLQLNEKLFF. The CDR3 DNA reads TGTGCCAGCAGTTTGCTACAGCTTAATGAAAAACTGTTTTTT.

V is TRBV6-1 and J is TRBJ1-5; possibly TRBD1 for D (6 bases). CDR1 is MNHNS, CDR2 SASEGT, per germline. This CDR3 has 15 amino acids. V was pared by 0 bases and J by 6 bases, with 12 bases between. The CDR3 reads CASSEAIQGTQPQHF. In DNA, the CDR3 is TGTGCCAGCAGTGAAGCGATACAGGGTACTCAGCCCCAGCATTTT.

V usage is TRBV3-1 (or the pseudogene TRBV3-2) and J usage is TRBJ2-5, with 8 bases fitting TRBD2. The CDR3 totals 14 residues. V gave up 4 bases and J gave up 6 bases; unmatched junction bases: 7. Germline CDR1 is LGHDT and CDR2 is YNNKEL (reference sequence). CDR3 loop: CASSRSSGYQTQYF. In nucleotides, the CDR3 is TGTGCCAGCAGCCGATCTAGCGGGTACCAGACCCAGTACTTC.

J is TRBJ2-3 and V is TRBV4-1; D gene uncertain. This CDR3 region has 13 residues. Trimming pared 2 bases from V and 0 bases from J, leaving 3 bases between. In germline, CDR1 is MGHRA, CDR2 YSYEKL. The CDR3 spells CASSQPSTDTQYF. CDR3 DNA sequence: TGCGCCAGCAGCCAACCGAGCACAGATACGCAGTATTTT.

This CDR3 is CASSSISGRALGRQYF. The CDR3, as DNA: TGTGCCAGCAGCTCAATTAGCGGGAGGGCCTTGGGCCGTCAGTATTTT. The gene calls are TRBV7-2 and TRBJ2-3; 11 nucleotides match TRBD2. The length of the CDR3 is 16 residues. V lost 4 bases to trimming and J lost 12 bases; unmatched junction nucleotides: 15. Germline assignment: CDR1 SGHTA and CDR2 FQGNSA. The complete variable domain, with remaining parts taken from reference TRBV7-2 and TRBJ2-3, reads GAGVSQSPSNKVTEKGKDVELRCDPISGHTALYWYRQSLGQGLEFLIYFQGNSAPDKSGLPSDRFSAERTGGSVSTLTIQRTQQEDSAVYLCASSSISGRALGRQYFGPGTRLTVL.

The chain joins TRBV9 to TRBJ1-3, with a possible D match to TRBD1 (6 bases). Germline V lookup: CDR1 SGDLS, CDR2 YYNGEE. The V end lost 4 bases, the J end lost 0 bases, and 11 bases lay between the germline ends. This CDR3 is built from 15 residues. Here the CDR3 reads CASSTLDSSGNTIYF. The CDR3 DNA is TGTGCCAGCAGCACCCTGGACAGCTCTGGAAACACCATATATTTT.

The chain links TRBV6-5 to TRBJ2-7; 8 positions match TRBD1. Germline CDR1 MNHEY, CDR2 SVGAGI. V was pared by 0 bases and J by 6 bases, with 7 bases of the junction left unmatched. The CDR3 spans 15 residues. The CDR3 region is CASSYSAGGGFEQYF. The CDR3, as DNA: TGTGCCAGCAGTTACTCTGCAGGGGGCGGGTTCGAGCAGTACTTC.

J is TRBJ1-2 and V is TRBV3-1 (or the pseudogene TRBV3-2); D gene unclear. Looked up from germline, CDR1 is LGHDT and CDR2 is YNNKEL (reference sequence). The CDR3 is 14 residues long. Trimming removed 2 bases at V and 8 bases at J, with 15 bases between. For the CDR3, the DNA is TGTGCCAGCAGCCAATATGAGGAATTAGAGGGCTACACCTTC. Translating gives CASSQYEELEGYTF.

The V gene is TRBV5-4, the J gene TRBJ2-5; D is perhaps TRBD1 (6 bases). Trimming stripped 3 bases from V and 1 base from J, with 13 bases between. Germline-derived CDR1 and CDR2 are SGHNT and YYREEE (reference sequence). CDR3 length equals 15 residues. CDR3 residues: CASSWGQGSQETQYF. The CDR3, as DNA: TGTGCCAGCAGCTGGGGGCAGGGAAGCCAAGAGACCCAGTACTTC.

This clone appeared many times. V usage is TRBV5-1 and J usage is TRBJ2-7; TRBD2 is a possible D gene (5 bases). The V gene lost 0 bases and the J gene lost 1 base, with 8 bases spanning the gap. Per germline, CDR1 SGHRS and CDR2 YFSETQ. There are 14 residues in the CDR3. The CDR3 reads CASSLDSGSYEQYF. The CDR3 DNA reads as TGCGCCAGCAGCTTGGATTCGGGATCCTACGAGCAGTACTTC. Looking up the rest from reference TRBV5-1 and TRBJ2-7 gives the full variable domain: KAGVTQTPRYLIKTRGQQVTLSCSPISGHRSVSWYQQTPGQGLQFLFEYFSETQRNKGNFPGRFSGRQFSNSRSEMNVSTLELGDSALYLCASSLDSGSYEQYFGPGTRLTVT.

This chain connects TRBV4-1 to TRBJ2-2; possibly TRBD2 for D (6 bases). The CDR3 sequence is 16 residues long. V lost 6 bases and J lost 5, with 19 bases in between. Looked up from germline, CDR1 is MGHRA and CDR2 is YSYEKL. CDR3 protein: CASSPGGGIKTGELFF. In nucleotides, the CDR3 is TGCGCCAGCAGTCCCGGCGGCGGGATTAAAACCGGGGAGCTGTTTTTT.

The chain combines TRBV19 with TRBJ2-2; TRBD2 agrees at 12 bases. CDR3 size: 15 residues. Germline CDR1 is LNHDA and CDR2 is SQIVND (reference sequence). V gave up 6 bases and J gave up 7 bases; unmatched junction bases: 6. DNA of the CDR3: TGTGCCAGTAGGCTAGCGGGAGGGAGTAGCGGGGAGCTGTTTTTT. Amino acids: CASRLAGGSSGELFF.

The chain employs TRBV5-1 and TRBJ2-5, with TRBD1 matching 11 bases. Germline assignment: CDR1 SGHRS and CDR2 YFSETQ. CDR3 size: 15 residues. The V segment lost 2 bases and the J segment 4 bases; nucleotides outside the gene matches: 4. The CDR3 loop is CASSLPGQGGETQYF. The CDR3 coding sequence is TGCGCCAGCAGCTTACCGGGACAGGGGGGAGAGACCCAGTACTTC.

The chain recombines TRBV9 with TRBJ1-3; D is unresolved. The germline V gene encodes CDR1 SGDLS and CDR2 YYNGEE. The CDR3 loop spans 13 amino acids. V lost 4 bases to trimming and J lost 4 bases, with 9 bases between them. The CDR3, as DNA: TGTGCCAGCAGCCCGGGTTTGGGAAACACCATATATTTT. Amino acids: CASSPGLGNTIYF.

This chain links TRBV27 with TRBJ2-2, with D possibly TRBD2 on 6 matching bases. The CDR3 loop spans 16 amino acids. CDR1 and CDR2 (germline): MNHEY, SMNVEV (reference sequence). Trimming removed 5 bases at V and 1 base at J, with 14 bases between. Here the CDR3 reads CASSGVSGVNTGELFF. The CDR3 DNA is TGTGCCAGCAGTGGAGTTAGCGGAGTGAACACCGGGGAGCTGTTTTTT.

The chain carries TRBV4-1 and TRBJ2-7; tentatively, D is TRBD1 (6 bases). Germline CDR1 and CDR2: MGHRA and YSYEKL. The CDR3 spans 15 residues. The V gene lost 4 bases and the J gene lost 2 bases, with 15 bases spanning the gap. CDR3 in DNA: TGCGCCAGCAGCCCTGGGCAGGGACAAGCCTACGAGCAGTACTTC. Encoded protein: CASSPGQGQAYEQYF.